These 22 T cell receptor beta chains originate from one sample sequenced in a study of cytotoxic CD8 clonotypes in ibrutinib-treated CLL. The method was immunoSEQ multiplex PCR; TCRdb's version includes in-frame clones alone and lacks a portion of them. The table has some 200,000 clones, 60% to 80% seen once. Sequenced here: PBMCs, sampled after 12 months of ibrutinib treatment. The receptors originated from a human donor with chronic lymphocytic leukemia.

V usage is TRBV30 and J usage is TRBJ2-7, with unresolved D. V lost 0 bases, J lost 3 bases, and 18 bases lay in between. Germline CDR1 GTSNPN, CDR2 SVGIG (reference sequence). This CDR3 spans 16 amino acids. CDR3 sequence reads: CAWSVPYGSSLYEQYF. CDR3 DNA sequence: TGTGCCTGGAGTGTACCCTATGGGTCCTCCCTCTACGAGCAGTACTTC.

The chain uses TRBV13 and TRBJ2-7; 7 bases are a match to TRBD1. Germline V gene data show CDR1 as PRHDT and CDR2 as FYEKMQ (reference sequence). After removal of 5 bases from V and 5 bases from J, the junction contained 6 bases not matched to a gene. This CDR3 has 13 amino acids. The DNA for the CDR3 is TGTGCCAGCAGCAGAGGACAGGCCCACGAGCAGTACTTC. Residues: CASSRGQAHEQYF.

This clone showed up just a few times. The chain employs TRBV6-5 and TRBJ2-2, with 9 bases fitting TRBD1. The CDR3 runs 14 residues. The V and J ends lost 6 bases and 6 bases, in that order; junction bases with no gene match: 5. Germline V CDR1 and CDR2: MNHEY, SVGAGI. This chain's CDR3 is CASSRDRDSGELFF. CDR3 nucleotides: TGTGCCAGCAGCCGGGACAGGGATTCCGGGGAGCTGTTTTTT.

This clone appeared a few times. V and J are TRBV2 and TRBJ2-5; 7 bases are shared with TRBD1. This CDR3 spans 15 amino acids. Trimming cost V 6 bases and J 2 bases; bases outside gene matches: 9. Germline CDR1 reads SNHLY; CDR2 reads FYNNEI. Here the CDR3 reads CASRRDRAGQETQYF. CDR3 in DNA: TGTGCCAGCAGACGAGACAGGGCTGGACAAGAGACCCAGTACTTC. Looking up the rest from reference TRBV2 and TRBJ2-5 gives the full variable domain: EPEVTQTPSHQVTQMGQEVILRCVPISNHLYFYWYRQILGQKVEFLVSFYNNEISEKSEIFDDQFSVERPDGSNFTLKIRSTKLEDSAMYFCASRRDRAGQETQYFGPGTRLLVL.

The rearrangement joins TRBV5-1 to TRBJ2-2; D is perhaps TRBD2 (5 bases). The V end was cut by 0 bases, the J end by 6 bases, with 9 bases between. The CDR3 has 14 amino acids. Germline CDR1 reads SGHRS; CDR2 reads YFSETQ. In DNA, the CDR3 is TGCGCCAGCAGCTTGGGGCTAGCCGCCGGGGAGCTGTTTTTT. It specifies CASSLGLAAGELFF.

V is TRBV23-1 and J is TRBJ2-1, with D perhaps TRBD2 (6 bases). TRBV23-1 is labeled an ORF, and its function is uncertain. The CDR3 totals 17 residues. Trimming removed 3 bases from V and 10 bases from J, with 25 bases in between. The CDR3 protein is CASSHPQQRATGREQFF. Written as DNA, the CDR3 is TGCGCCAGCAGTCACCCCCAGCAGCGGGCAACCGGTCGGGAGCAGTTCTTC.

The chain couples TRBV7-8 to TRBJ2-7; maybe TRBD2 (6 bases). The CDR3 consists of 17 residues. Germline V gives CDR1 SGHVS, CDR2 FQNEAQ. V lost 4 bases to trimming and J lost 0 bases, with 19 bases between them. The CDR3 loop reads CASSSLEKDYSSYEQYF. Here the CDR3 DNA reads TGTGCCAGCAGCTCTTTGGAGAAGGACTACTCCTCCTACGAGCAGTACTTC. Together with reference TRBV7-8 and TRBJ2-7, the CDR3 gives the full variable domain: GAGVSQSPRYKVAKRGQDVALRCDPISGHVSLFWYQQALGQGPEFLTYFQNEAQLDKSGLPSDRFFAERPEGSVSTLKIQRTQQEDSAVYLCASSSLEKDYSSYEQYFGPGTRLTVT.

DNA for the CDR3: TGTGCCAGCATGGGAAGTCCTAGAAACACCATATATTTT. Amino acid sequence: CASMGSPRNTIYF. The chain is built from TRBV25-1 and TRBJ1-3; no clear D gene. CDR3 length: 13 amino acids. V lost 7 bases and J 5 bases, leaving 12 bases between the germline ends. Germline CDR1 is MGHDK and CDR2 is SYGVNS.

This clone was observed once. The rearrangement joins TRBV4-3 to TRBJ1-1; no reliable D call. Trimming pared 0 bases from V and 3 bases from J, leaving 11 bases between. This CDR3 contains 15 residues. Germline V lookup: CDR1 LGHNA, CDR2 YSLEER. The CDR3 is CASSQDAGRHTEAFF. The CDR3 coding sequence is TGCGCCAGCAGCCAAGACGCCGGCCGTCACACTGAAGCTTTCTTT.

This clone was picked up one time. The chain has TRBV2 and TRBJ2-2, with D possibly being TRBD2 (5 bases). The CDR3 consists of 14 residues. From germline, CDR1 is SNHLY and CDR2 FYNNEI. The V end lost 5 bases, the J end lost 5 bases, and 12 bases lay between the germline ends. CDR3 in amino acids: CASSRTELTGELFF. CDR3 DNA sequence: TGTGCCAGCAGTAGGACTGAACTTACCGGGGAGCTGTTTTTT.

The chain is built from TRBV18 and TRBJ2-3; 7 positions match TRBD2. This CDR3 is 15 amino acids long. J was trimmed by 1 base and V by 3 bases; bases with no gene match: 4. Germline assignment: CDR1 KGHSH and CDR2 LQKENI. The CDR3 reads CASSPGLGGTDTQYF. CDR3 DNA: TGTGCCAGCTCACCCGGACTAGGAGGCACAGATACGCAGTATTTT.

The V and J genes are TRBV7-7 and TRBJ1-1; TRBD1 aligns across 9 bases. The germline gives CDR1 SSHAT, CDR2 FNYEAQ (reference sequence). This CDR3 spans 16 amino acids. J lost 1 base, V lost 3 bases, and 6 bases had no gene match. As DNA, the CDR3 is TGTGCCAGCAGCTTCGACAGGGGGAGACCGAACACTGAAGCTTTCTTT. Its protein product is CASSFDRGRPNTEAFF.

The V gene is TRBV6-5, the J gene TRBJ2-5; D perhaps matches TRBD1 (6 bases). The germline CDR1 and CDR2 sequences are MNHEY and SVGAGI. The CDR3 runs to 12 residues. V was trimmed by 9 bases and J by 5 bases, leaving 13 bases between them. This CDR3 is CASHQGLETQYF. DNA of the CDR3: TGTGCCAGTCATCAGGGGTTGGAGACCCAGTACTTC.

This chain connects TRBV7-6 to TRBJ2-5; no firm D call. Germline CDR1 and CDR2: SGHVS and FNYEAQ. This CDR3 has 15 residues. V lost 2 bases, J lost 1 base, and 11 bases lay in between. The CDR3 sequence is CASSLSPGPQETQYF. The CDR3 nucleotides read TGTGCCAGCAGCTTAAGTCCCGGGCCCCAAGAGACCCAGTACTTC.

The chain recombines TRBV7-2 with TRBJ2-7; tentatively, D is TRBD1 or TRBD2 (5 bases each). The CDR3 is made up of 13 amino acids. Per germline, CDR1 SGHTA and CDR2 FQGNSA. Trimming removed 4 bases at V and 4 bases at J, with 11 bases between. This chain's CDR3 is CASSSRDGYEQYF. DNA of the CDR3: TGTGCCAGCAGCTCGAGGGACGGGTACGAGCAGTACTTC.

V and J are TRBV14 and TRBJ1-4, with D uncertain. The CDR3 has 14 amino acids. The germline gives CDR1 SGHDN, CDR2 FVKESK. V lost 8 bases and J 0 bases, leaving 10 bases between the germline ends. The CDR3: CASSRRATNEKLFF. CDR3 coding DNA: TGTGCCAGCTCCCGGAGGGCAACTAATGAAAAACTGTTTTTT.

The V and J genes are TRBV5-6 and TRBJ2-1; 8 bases fit TRBD1. Trimming cost V 3 bases and J 0 bases; bases outside gene matches: 5. CDR1 SGHDT and CDR2 YYEEEE come from the germline V gene. The CDR3 is 16 amino acids. CDR3 nucleotides: TGTGCCAGCAGCTGGATCCAGGGGGCCTCCTACAATGAGCAGTTCTTC. It translates to CASSWIQGASYNEQFF.

The rearrangement links TRBV9 to TRBJ2-7; the D gene could be TRBD1 or TRBD2 (5 bases each). Germline assignment: CDR1 SGDLS and CDR2 YYNGEE. V lost 0 bases, J lost 2 bases, and 12 bases lay in between. The CDR3 is 15 amino acids. CDR3 loop: CASSVGLGDPYEQYF. The DNA for the CDR3 is TGTGCCAGCAGCGTAGGCCTCGGGGACCCCTACGAGCAGTACTTC. The entire variable domain, with the rest obtained from reference TRBV9 and TRBJ2-7, is as follows: DSGVTQTPKHLITATGQRVTLRCSPRSGDLSVYWYQQSLDQGLQFLIQYYNGEERAKGNILERFSAQQFPDLHSELNLSSLELGDSALYFCASSVGLGDPYEQYFGPGTRLTVT.

The chain uses TRBV23-1 and TRBJ1-2; D is unresolved. TRBV23-1 is flagged as an ORF with uncertain function. V was cut by 2 bases and J by 4 bases, with 11 bases left in between. The CDR3 is 14 residues long. The CDR3 nucleotides read TGCGCCAGCAGTCAAGGGGATCGGAGCTATGGCTACACCTTC. It codes for CASSQGDRSYGYTF.

This clone was observed a handful of times. The J gene is TRBJ1-1, the V gene TRBV9; 8 nucleotides agree with TRBD1. There are 14 residues in the CDR3. The ends lost 4 bases at V and 4 bases at J; junction bases unmatched: 6. Germline assignment: CDR1 SGDLS and CDR2 YYNGEE. CDR3 in amino acids: CASSLGQGTTEAFF. In DNA, the CDR3 is TGTGCCAGCAGCCTAGGACAGGGTACCACTGAAGCTTTCTTT.

This clone was seen more than once but under ten times. The chain's CDR3 is CASSSRASGRDEQFF. CDR3 bases: TGTGCCAGCAGTTCCAGGGCTAGCGGGAGAGATGAGCAGTTCTTC. The V call is TRBV28, the J call TRBJ2-1; TRBD2 matches 10 bases. The CDR3 has 15 amino acids. V gave up 4 bases and J gave up 8 bases; unmatched junction bases: 8. Germline V gene sequence: CDR1 MDHEN, CDR2 SYDVKM.

This clone was counted ten times or more. The rearrangement joins TRBV21-1 to TRBJ1-3; TRBD1 was called by the table and not checked on the DNA. TRBV21-1 is classified as a pseudogene. The CDR3 spans 16 residues. This CDR3 is CASSKKQGCAGNTIYF. The CDR3 bases are TGTGCCAGCAGCAAAAAACAGGGATGTGCTGGAAACACCATATATTTT.